One and the same sample provided the 20 T cell receptor delta chains below, sequenced in a study of γδ T cells in repeated Plasmodium falciparum infection. Vgamma9/Vdelta2+ and Vdelta2-negative gammadelta T cells were flow-sorted from PBMC for bulk sequencing. TCRdb ran CATT on the multiplex PCR reads. This table has about 51,000 delta-chain clones, roughly 1.9% appearing once. The sequencing sample was made of gamma-delta T cells from blood. The receptors were gathered from a pool of human donors (malaria-infected and uninfected, not separated).

There are a few counts of this clone. TCRdb's protein, taken from a much larger clone, differs from this DNA's translation at residue 13, likely owing to a read error; the protein displayed comes from the DNA. The chain links TRDV1 to TRDJ2, with 7 bases matching TRDD2. Germline CDR1 TSWWSYY, CDR2 QGS. This CDR3 is built from 23 residues. V lost 4 bases to trimming and J lost 0 bases; unmatched junction nucleotides: 26. The CDR3 nucleotides are TGTGCTCTTGGGGCGATGGCCTTCCTCCATTTCACTGTGGGTCCCGCTTTGACAGCACAACTCTTCTTT. Its translation: CALGAMAFLHFTVGPALTAQLFF.

The chain is built from TRDV1 and TRDJ2, with 11 positions matching TRDD3. TCRdb leaves out the J gene; it was filled in here by matching the DNA to germline. With V trimmed by 5 bases and J by 4 bases, 12 bases remained unmatched. This CDR3 has 18 residues. Germline V gives CDR1 TSWWSYY, CDR2 QGS. CDR3 sequence: CALGKFLWGIQGTAQLFF. The DNA of the CDR3 is TGTGCTCTTGGGAAGTTCCTCTGGGGGATACAGGGGACAGCACAACTCTTCTTT.

This clone was observed a handful of times. TCRdb's protein, taken from a much larger clone, differs from this DNA's translation at residue 3, likely owing to a read error; the protein displayed comes from the DNA. This CDR3 reads CAPGEPLLLGGIPPHPLLYTDKLIF. The CDR3, as DNA: TGTGCTCCTGGGGAACCCCTCCTCTTAGGGGGGATTCCCCCCCATCCTCTCTTGTACACCGATAAACTCATCTTT. This sequence joins TRDV1 and TRDJ1; 7 nucleotides match TRDD3. TCRdb offers no J gene call, so here the DNA was matched to germline to obtain one. Germline V lookup: CDR1 TSWWSYY, CDR2 QGS. This CDR3 comprises 25 residues.

A remark on this clone: TCRdb lists the protein of a much larger clone for this DNA, which differs at residue 6, so this is likely a read error; the protein given here is translated from the DNA itself. The V gene is TRDV1, the J gene TRDJ1; perhaps TRDD2 as D (6 bases). The J gene, absent from TCRdb, was called here by matching the DNA to germline. Per germline, CDR1 TSWWSYY and CDR2 QGS. This CDR3 is 21 amino acids long. Trimming removed 4 bases from V and 0 bases from J, with 30 bases in between. CDR3 sequence reads: CALGGRTPFHRLLMYTDKLIF. DNA for the CDR3: TGTGCTCTTGGGGGCCGAACGCCCTTCCATAGGTTGCTGATGTACACCGATAAACTCATCTTT.

The table lists this clone with many counts. The chain employs TRDV1 and TRDJ1; 13 positions match TRDD3. The V gene's germline CDR1 is TSWWSYY and CDR2 QGS. CDR3 length: 18 amino acids. The V gene end was trimmed by 1 base and the J gene end by 11 bases; junction bases not matched to a gene: 16. The CDR3 sequence: CALGERTSRNWGIRVLIF. CDR3 coding DNA: TGTGCTCTTGGGGAACGAACCTCCAGAAACTGGGGGATACGCGTCCTCATCTTT.

With regard to this clone: The protein in TCRdb stems from a much larger clone and differs at residue 5 from this DNA's translation, likely a read error; here the protein is translated from the DNA. This rearrangement joins TRDV1 to TRDJ1; 13 positions match TRDD3. The J gene, left out of TCRdb, was set here by checking the DNA against germline. The CDR3 spans 23 residues. The V gene end was trimmed by 4 bases and the J gene end by 1 base; junction bases not matched to a gene: 24. Germline lookup yields CDR1 TSWWSYY and CDR2 QGS. CDR3 region: CALGVTFPQTPLLGDTTTDKLIF. CDR3 DNA sequence: TGTGCTCTTGGGGTAACCTTCCCTCAGACCCCCCTACTGGGGGATACGACCACCGATAAACTCATCTTT.

The table lists this clone with many counts. The chain has TRDV2 and TRDJ1; weak D call: TRDD3 (6 bases). Germline lookup yields CDR1 GEAIGNYY and CDR2 EKD. The CDR3 runs to 13 residues. Deletions cut 3 bases from V and 10 bases from J, with 17 bases between. The CDR3 sequence is CACDPRLGSGLIF. CDR3 coding DNA: TGTGCCTGTGACCCCCGACTGGGATCCGGACTCATCTTT.

As concerns this clone: The protein in TCRdb stems from a much larger clone and differs at residue 18 from this DNA's translation, likely a read error; here the protein is translated from the DNA. The chain employs TRDV2 and TRDJ1, with TRDD3 matching over 13 bases. In the absence of a J gene in TCRdb, the DNA was matched to germline to assign it here. The CDR3 runs to 22 residues. CDR1 and CDR2 (germline): GEAIGNYY, EKD. CDR3 loop: CACDIITGGYGQTSQDTGKLIF. DNA of the CDR3: TGTGCCTGTGACATTATAACTGGGGGATACGGACAAACCTCACAAGACACCGGTAAACTCATCTTT.

This clone has at least ten counts. The TCRdb record carries a much larger clone's protein, which differs from this DNA's translation at residue 14; a read error is the likely cause, and the protein listed here is the DNA translation. This rearrangement joins TRDV1 to TRDJ1, with a possible D match to TRDD2 (9 bases). CDR3 length: 17 amino acids. Germline V gives CDR1 TSWWSYY, CDR2 QGS. Trimming stripped 3 bases from V and 10 bases from J, with 27 bases between. CDR3 DNA sequence: TGTGCTCTTGGGGACCAACCCTTCCTACGTCTCTGGGGGAGACTCATCTTT. This sequence encodes CALGDQPFLRLWGRLIF.

This clone was seen more than once but under ten times. This DNA's translation and the protein TCRdb lists, from a much larger clone, do not match at residue 18, likely due to a read error; the protein shown is translated from the DNA. The chain recombines TRAV38-2/DV8 with TRDJ1, with 9 nucleotides matching TRDD2. Assignment of the J gene here rests on matching the DNA to germline, because TCRdb gives none. The CDR3 extends over 21 amino acids. The V gene's germline CDR1 is TSESDYY and CDR2 QEAYKQQN. CDR3 protein: CAYRSYPSYIWWGFSSDELIF. Here the CDR3 DNA reads TGTGCTTATAGGAGTTATCCTTCCTACATTTGGTGGGGATTTAGCAGCGATGAACTCATCTTT.

This clone has more than one count but fewer than ten. TCRdb records a much larger clone's protein for this DNA, with a difference at residue 16 that likely arises from a read error; the protein given is the translation of the DNA. This rearrangement joins TRDV1 to TRDJ1, with a possible D match to TRDD3 (5 bases). Germline V gene data show CDR1 as TSWWSYY and CDR2 as QGS. The CDR3 contains 20 residues. CDR3 amino acids: CALGDFAGTPRREYTAKLIF. CDR3 nucleotide sequence: TGTGCTCTTGGGGACTTCGCGGGGACTCCAAGGCGAGAGTACACCGCTAAACTCATCTTT.

This clone was seen at least ten times. The J gene is TRDJ1, the V gene TRDV1; 7 nucleotides match TRDD3. No J gene is reported in TCRdb; it was inferred here by comparing the DNA with germline. With 3 bases clipped from V and 8 bases from J, the junction kept 33 bases outside the gene matches. Germline V gene data show CDR1 as TSWWSYY and CDR2 as QGS. The CDR3 covers 22 residues. This CDR3 reads CALGDGGRGLRNWGTPVAKLIF. As DNA, the CDR3 is TGTGCTCTTGGGGACGGGGGTAGAGGCCTACGAAATTGGGGGACGCCCGTTGCCAAACTCATCTTT.

This clone has only a few counts. This DNA's translation and the protein TCRdb lists, from a much larger clone, do not match at residue 7, likely due to a read error; the protein shown is translated from the DNA. V usage is TRDV3 and J usage is TRDJ1; tentatively, D is TRDD2 or TRDD3 (5 bases each). Germline matching of the DNA provided the J gene here, since TCRdb leaves it blank. V was clipped by 2 bases and J by 0 bases, with 40 bases between them. Germline CDR1 is TVYSNPD and CDR2 is GDNSRS (reference sequence). The CDR3 consists of 23 residues. Here the CDR3 reads CAFPIPPISAKHRYRMYTDKLIF. As DNA, the CDR3 is TGTGCCTTTCCCATTCCTCCGATCTCGGCGAAGCATAGATACCGCATGTACACCGATAAACTCATCTTT.

This clone came up a few times. A far larger clone is only one base removed, so a read error is likely. This sequence joins TRDV2 and TRDJ1, with TRDD3 identical over 10 bases. Assignment of the J gene here rests on matching the DNA to germline, because TCRdb gives none. The germline V gene has CDR1 GEAIGNYY and CDR2 EKD. This CDR3 spans 15 amino acids. In nucleotides, the CDR3 is TGTGCTTGTGACCAATTACTGGGGGATACCGATAAACTCATCTTT. Its translation is CACDQLLGDTDKLIF.

Worth noting for this clone: TCRdb's listed protein matches a much larger clone and diverges from this DNA's translation at residue 13, likely through a read error; the protein shown comes from the DNA. The J gene is TRDJ1, the V gene TRDV1; a weak D match, TRDD2 (5 bases). Germline V gene sequence: CDR1 TSWWSYY, CDR2 QGS. The CDR3 sequence is 17 residues long. Written as DNA, the CDR3 is TGTGCTCTTGGGGAAGACCCTTCTCTTATCTACACCAATAAACTCATCTTT. Its protein product is CALGEDPSLIYTNKLIF.

About this clone: With a much larger clone just one base away, this may be a read error. The sample contains more than one DNA sequence encoding this CDR3. V and J are TRAV38-2/DV8 and TRDJ1, with TRDD3 as a possible D gene (5 bases). V was shortened by 6 bases and J by 8 bases, with 38 bases between the two germline ends. The V gene's germline CDR1 is TSESDYY and CDR2 QEAYKQQN. The CDR3 runs 20 residues. The CDR3 DNA sequence: TGTGCTTATATAGGTAGCGGGAGTACTCCCGGACGGTGGTGGGGCCTCAAACTCATCTTT. It yields the protein CAYIGSGSTPGRWWGLKLIF.

This clone appeared a few times. TCRdb attributes to this sequence the protein of a much larger clone, which differs from the DNA translation at residue 11; a read error is likely, and the protein displayed is translated from the DNA. This rearrangement joins TRDV1 to TRDJ1; 7 nucleotides align to TRDD3. The J gene was not available in TCRdb and was assigned here by matching the DNA to germline segments. V trimming: 2 bases; J trimming: 0 bases; junction bases outside the gene matches: 27. The CDR3 has 23 amino acids. Germline V gene sequence: CDR1 TSWWSYY, CDR2 QGS. The CDR3 DNA sequence: TGTGCTCTTGGGGAAAAACACCACCCCTACTCAACTGGGGATCCATACCACACCGATAAACTCATCTTT. Amino acid sequence: CALGEKHHPYSTGDPYHTDKLIF.

This clone was seen only a few times. The mismatch at residue 4 between this DNA's translation and the TCRdb protein of a much larger clone likely reflects a read error; the protein shown is translated from the DNA. The chain links TRDV1 to TRDJ1, with 9 bases identical to TRDD3. The J gene was not available in TCRdb and was assigned here by matching the DNA to germline segments. CDR1 and CDR2 from the germline V gene are TSWWSYY and QGS. J lost 0 bases, V lost 7 bases, and 24 bases had no gene match. The CDR3 spans 21 residues. CDR3 sequence reads: CALEGTSLSHWGTPYTDKLIF. CDR3 nucleotides: TGTGCTCTTGAGGGCACTTCCCTCTCTCACTGGGGGACCCCGTACACCGATAAACTCATCTTT.

In this sample, this clone turned up a few times. For this DNA, TCRdb reports the protein of a much larger clone, which diverges at residue 14, most likely from a read error; the protein presented here is translated directly from the DNA. The rearrangement joins TRDV1 to TRDJ1; TRDD2 matches 9 bases. As TCRdb names no J gene, one was assigned here on the basis of a DNA match to germline. V shed 1 base, J shed 3 bases, and the junction held 18 bases outside the gene matches. The CDR3 covers 20 residues. Germline assignment: CDR1 TSWWSYY and CDR2 QGS. In nucleotides, the CDR3 is TGTGCTCTTGGGGAACCTTCCCTTCCTACTACTGGGGCCAGCTCCGATAAACTCATCTTT. This sequence encodes CALGEPSLPTTGASSDKLIF.

Only a few counts were recorded for this clone. TCRdb assigns this DNA the protein of a much larger clone, which departs from its translation at residue 12; this likely reflects a read error, and the protein shown comes from translating the DNA. The chain has TRDV2 and TRDJ1, with D possibly TRDD3 on 5 matching bases. TCRdb offers no J gene call, so here the DNA was matched to germline to obtain one. CDR3 size: 15 residues. Germline-derived CDR1 and CDR2 are GEAIGNYY and EKD. The CDR3 bases are TGTGCCTGTGACCCCCTGGGTGCGGGAGACGATAGACTCATCTTT. Translating gives CACDPLGAGDDRLIF.